This TCR beta chain originates from a study of blood T cell repertoires in COVID-19. Study background: Some COVID-19 samples were acute and others convalescent; all came from the United States, Italy and Spain. The analysed material was cDNA or gDNA that came from T cells, B-cell-depleted T cells, or PBMCs.

In the authors' methods: Nucleated cell number was recorded as an estimate derived from reference gene primer amplification. Sequenced by immunoSEQ multiplex PCR; TCRdb stores in-frame clones only, minus some. V, J and clone size were drawn from that table, and D and trimming were deduced from the DNA. The data contain more than 200,000 clones, about 84% of them singletons. This clone was counted a few times. The CDR3 sequence is 14 residues long. The germline V gene encodes CDR1 SGHKS and CDR2 YYEKEE (reference sequence). V lost 4 bases to trimming and J lost 1 base, with 8 bases between them. The receptor comes from an elderly woman with acute or convalescent COVID-19. This chain joins TRBV5-5 and TRBJ2-2; no clear D gene. The sequenced sample consisted of peripheral blood. CDR3 amino acids: CASSGGLNTGELFF. DNA for the CDR3: TGTGCCAGCAGCGGCGGCCTGAACACCGGGGAGCTGTTTTTT.